The 5 T cell receptor beta chains below come from one sample, sequenced in a study of identical twins. TCRdb redid the calling of the 5' RACE reads with MiXCR, one entry per CDR3 protein. The repertoire consists of about 20,000 distinct CDR3 sequences, with just under 70% occurring once and the leading ten covering 5.5% to 6%. Sequencing input: memory (CD45RO+) T cells sorted from blood. The source is a woman aged 18 to 35 in good health. This table probably holds off-target reads from a library built for another chain.

This rearrangement joins TRBV3-1 to TRBJ2-1, with D unresolved. Germline V CDR1 and CDR2: LGHDT, YNNKEL (reference sequence). The CDR3 extends over 14 amino acids. The germline V and J ends were trimmed by 4 bases and 5 bases, with 12 bases remaining between them. For the CDR3, the DNA is TGTGCCAGCAGCCTCCGGCGGAGCAACAATGAGCAGTTCTTC. It specifies CASSLRRSNNEQFF.

The chain combines TRBV12-3 or TRBV12-4 with TRBJ2-7; 7 bases fit TRBD2. The trim removed 8 bases at V and 2 bases at J, leaving 3 bases unmatched. There are 12 residues in the CDR3. The CDR3 region is CASGGEAYEQYF. The CDR3 nucleotides are TGTGCCAGCGGGGGGGAGGCCTACGAGCAGTACTTC.

In its sample, this clonotype was seen once. CDR3 amino acids: CAISGRGLGTEAFF. As DNA, the CDR3 is TGTGCCATCAGTGGGAGGGGGCTGGGCACTGAAGCTTTCTTT. J is TRBJ1-1 and V is TRBV10-3; 7 bases agree with TRBD1. Trimming took 4 bases from V and 4 from J; bases not matched to a gene: 6. Germline values: CDR1 ENHRY, CDR2 SYGVKD. The CDR3 contains 14 residues.

The J gene is TRBJ2-3, the V gene TRBV20-1; possibly TRBD2 for D (6 bases). This CDR3 region has 14 residues. Between the trimmed V and J ends, which lost 6 bases and 3 bases, there was a span of 16 bases. Per germline, CDR1 DFQATT and CDR2 SNEGSKA (reference sequence). The CDR3 sequence: CSAPGGSGTDTQYF. For the CDR3, the DNA is TGCAGTGCCCCCGGAGGGAGTGGTACAGATACGCAGTATTTT.

The chain uses TRBV11-2 and TRBJ2-7; TRBD2 matches 7 bases. With 4 bases clipped from V and 2 bases from J, the junction kept 8 bases outside the gene matches. This CDR3 has 15 residues. CDR1 is SGHAT and CDR2 is FQNNGV in the germline V gene. The CDR3 DNA is TGTGCCAGCAGCTCTGGAGTAGCGGGCCCCTACGAGCAGTACTTC. Translating it yields CASSSGVAGPYEQYF.